This entry concerns a single T cell receptor beta chain. Its antigen is still unknown. Sequencing was performed with immunoSEQ multiplex PCR; in TCRdb, only in-frame clones are kept and a portion is missing. The sample consists of about 48,000 clones, about 81% of them appearing once. This sample was taken from a study of OX40 agonist ivuxolimab in advanced cancers. Study findings and constraints: Expanded peripheral T cell antigen specificity was not determined.

At baseline, cycle 4 day 1, and cycle 7 day 1, blood was sampled. Germline V CDR1 and CDR2: LGHNA, YNFKEQ. V gave up 0 bases and J gave up 1 base, with 8 bases separating them. The CDR3 runs 15 residues. The sequencing used CD4+ or CD8+ T cells sorted from blood, collected in a trial of the OX40 agonist ivuxolimab. V usage is TRBV4-2 and J usage is TRBJ2-3; D is uncertain. The sequence derives from an adult with an advanced solid tumor such as melanoma, head and neck, liver or kidney cancer. CDR3 in amino acids: CASSQEVRGTDTQYF. DNA of the CDR3: TGTGCCAGCAGCCAAGAGGTACGAGGCACAGATACGCAGTATTTT.